This T cell receptor (beta chain) appears in the sequencing data of a study of blood T cell repertoires in COVID-19. Study context: Samples came from the United States, Italy and Spain, spanning acute and convalescent COVID-19. PBMCs, B-cell-depleted T cells, or T cells were the source of the cDNA or gDNA that made up the material.

Methods used by the authors: Amplification with reference gene primers provided the estimates of nucleated cell counts. The repertoire was sequenced with immunoSEQ multiplex PCR; TCRdb's copy has only in-frame clones and lacks some. V, J and clone size derive from that table, while D and trimming were established from the DNA sequence. Of roughly 68,000 clones in the sample, about 90% were seen once. Germline V gives CDR1 LNHDA, CDR2 SQIVND (reference sequence). V shed 4 bases and J 0 bases; nucleotides not matched to a gene: 4. This CDR3 region has 15 residues. This clone was detected only a few times. Recruited during active infection, patients (from Seattle) were subsequently followed longitudinally.

The sequenced sample was peripheral blood. The sequence was obtained from a man aged 50-59 years with COVID-19, enrolled during active disease. J is TRBJ2-7 and V is TRBV19; 9 bases map to TRBD1. This chain's CDR3 is CASSTGQGSSYEQYF. The CDR3 region has the DNA TGTGCCAGTAGTACTGGACAGGGGAGCTCCTACGAGCAGTACTTC.